This section outlines one T cell receptor (beta chain) sequence together with its context. The data belong to a study of blood T cell repertoires in COVID-19. Across the whole study: From the United States, Italy and Spain came samples of acute and convalescent COVID-19.

The CDR3 contains 16 residues. Deletions cut 5 bases from V and 3 bases from J, with 18 bases between. CDR1 and CDR2 from the germline V gene are MNHEY and SMNVEV (reference sequence). The protocol was immunoSEQ multiplex PCR, while the TCRdb copy is restricted to in-frame clones and leaves out a portion. The sample consists of around 500,000 clones, 70% to 90% of them appearing once. This TCR was recovered from a woman aged 40 to 50 who had recovered from COVID-19. The sequenced sample was PBMCs or T cells enriched from blood (not recorded which). The genes are TRBV27 and TRBJ2-3, with TRBD1 as a possible D gene (7 bases). CDR3 sequence (DNA): TGTGCCAGCAGTACATTGGGGCAGGGGGGTACAGATACGCAGTATTTT. Its translation: CASSTLGQGGTDTQYF.